Below, 21 T cell receptor beta chains from the same sample are listed, as sequenced in a study of shared clonotypes between healthy human individuals. TCRdb's table, derived via immunoSEQ multiplex PCR, lists solely in-frame clones and lacks some. The table includes some 2,100,000 clones, around 95% detected once. Sequenced input: naive CD4+ T cells sorted from blood. As for subset: CD45RA+ positively selected. The receptor source for this set is a man younger than 35 in good health.

The rearrangement joins TRBV6-1 to TRBJ1-3, with D possibly being TRBD1 (5 bases). Trimming left V 6 bases short and J 0 bases short, with 6 bases between. CDR3 length: 13 residues. The germline gives CDR1 MNHNS, CDR2 SASEGT. The CDR3 region is CASRGPSGNTIYF. The CDR3 DNA sequence: TGTGCCAGCAGGGGACCCTCTGGAAACACCATATATTTT.

The chain combines TRBV6-6 with TRBJ1-2, with a weak D call TRBD1 (5 bases). This CDR3 has 14 amino acids. Trimming took 8 bases from V and 2 from J, leaving 15 bases between them. The germline gives CDR1 MNHNY, CDR2 SVGAGI (reference sequence). The CDR3 sequence: CASQGSWRNYGYTF. The CDR3 DNA sequence: TGTGCCAGCCAGGGATCCTGGAGGAACTATGGCTACACCTTC.

The chain has TRBV4-2 and TRBJ2-3; a possible D gene is TRBD1 (6 bases). The V end lost 5 bases, the J end lost 4 bases, and 13 bases lay between the germline ends. The CDR3 loop spans 14 amino acids. Germline loops: CDR1 LGHNA, CDR2 YNFKEQ. The CDR3 sequence: CASSDSKGADTQYF. DNA for the CDR3: TGTGCCAGCAGCGACTCCAAGGGGGCAGATACGCAGTATTTT.

Note on this clone: Distinct nucleotide sequences in the sample also encode this CDR3. The chain carries TRBV10-1 and TRBJ2-3; no clear D. CDR1 is WNHNN and CDR2 is SYGVQD in the germline V gene (reference sequence). The CDR3 totals 14 residues. V was pared by 5 bases and J by 0 bases, with 9 bases between. The DNA of the CDR3 is TGCGCCAGCAGTTCAGGACCGAGCACAGATACGCAGTATTTT. Translating gives CASSSGPSTDTQYF.

This clone was observed a handful of times. The chain couples TRBV30 to TRBJ1-1; D might be TRBD1 (5 bases). The germline V gene encodes CDR1 GTSNPN and CDR2 SVGIG (reference sequence). CDR3 length: 13 residues. V dropped 4 bases and J dropped 3 bases, with 12 bases sitting between them. The CDR3 nucleotides read TGTGCCTGGACTGCTAAGGGGTACACTGAAGCTTTCTTT. This translates into CAWTAKGYTEAFF.

This sequence joins TRBV6-9 and TRBJ2-7; D uncertain. The CDR3 has 14 residues. Germline V gene data show CDR1 as MNHGY and CDR2 as SVAAGI. V dropped 0 bases and J dropped 0 bases, with 6 bases sitting between them. CDR3 sequence: CASSYSAASYEQYF. CDR3 in DNA: TGTGCCAGCAGTTATTCAGCCGCCTCCTACGAGCAGTACTTC.

The V call is TRBV15, the J call TRBJ2-2; D is possibly TRBD1 (5 bases). Germline CDR1 and CDR2: LNHNV and YYDKDF (reference sequence). This CDR3 region has 15 residues. Trimming left V 0 bases short and J 9 bases short, with 14 bases between. The CDR3 nucleotides read TGTGCCACCAGCAGAGAACCGACAGACCGCCGGGAGCTGTTTTTT. Protein product: CATSREPTDRRELFF.

The chain has TRBV7-8 and TRBJ1-2; D possibly corresponds to TRBD1 (5 bases). V was cut by 0 bases and J by 5 bases, with 13 bases left in between. The CDR3 runs 15 residues. Germline assignment: CDR1 SGHVS and CDR2 FQNEAQ. The CDR3 bases are TGTGCCAGCAGCTTAGCCCCGGGGGTAGGATATGGCTACACCTTC. Translation gives CASSLAPGVGYGYTF. The full variable domain, with the rest looked up from reference TRBV7-8 and TRBJ1-2, is GAGVSQSPRYKVAKRGQDVALRCDPISGHVSLFWYQQALGQGPEFLTYFQNEAQLDKSGLPSDRFFAERPEGSVSTLKIQRTQQEDSAVYLCASSLAPGVGYGYTFGSGTRLTVV.

The chain joins TRBV4-1 to TRBJ1-1, with D maybe TRBD1 (6 bases). The CDR3 totals 15 residues. Germline V CDR1 and CDR2: MGHRA, YSYEKL. The V gene lost 3 bases and the J gene lost 5 bases, with 16 bases spanning the gap. The CDR3 sequence: CASSQPKRGETEAFF. As DNA, the CDR3 is TGCGCCAGCAGCCAGCCTAAGAGGGGGGAGACTGAAGCTTTCTTT.

J is TRBJ2-2 and V is TRBV10-3; D might be TRBD1 (6 bases). Germline values: CDR1 ENHRY, CDR2 SYGVKD. CDR3 length: 15 residues. V was shortened by 2 bases and J by 6 bases, with 13 bases between the two germline ends. The CDR3 DNA reads TGTGCCATCAGTGAGGGCGGGCCAGGGGCCGGGGAGCTGTTTTTT. This gives the protein CAISEGGPGAGELFF.

Notes on this clone: The identical CDR3 is also encoded by other nucleotide sequences in the sample. V and J are TRBV18 and TRBJ2-3; D not resolved. The CDR3 covers 11 residues. Germline-derived CDR1 and CDR2 are KGHSH and LQKENI. V was pared by 5 bases and J by 5 bases, with 5 bases between. The CDR3 protein is CASSTGDTQYF. In DNA form, the CDR3 reads TGTGCCAGCTCAACCGGAGATACGCAGTATTTT.

This sequence joins TRBV10-2 and TRBJ2-1, with 10 bases identical to TRBD2. V shed 7 bases, J shed 1 base, and the junction held 7 bases outside the gene matches. The germline V gene has CDR1 WSHSY and CDR2 SAAADI. The CDR3 totals 16 residues. The CDR3 loop reads CASIASGSQSYNEQFF. DNA of the CDR3: TGCGCCAGCATAGCTAGCGGGAGCCAATCCTACAATGAGCAGTTCTTC.

Points on this clone: Other DNA sequences within the sample encode an identical CDR3. The CDR3 sequence: CASSLGAGGSYNEQFF. CDR3 nucleotides: TGCGCCAGCAGCTTGGGAGCGGGGGGCTCCTACAATGAGCAGTTCTTC. The V call is TRBV5-1, the J call TRBJ2-1; 9 bases map to TRBD2. The germline gives CDR1 SGHRS, CDR2 YFSETQ. The junction had 1 base not matched to a gene; V was cut back by 0 bases and J by 0 bases. This CDR3 has 16 residues.

V and J are TRBV7-2 and TRBJ2-3; 8 nucleotides match TRBD1. J gave up 0 bases and V 4 bases, and 3 bases lay outside the gene matches. This CDR3 has 15 amino acids. Per germline, CDR1 SGHTA and CDR2 FQGNSA. The CDR3 protein is CASSSRGLSTDTQYF. CDR3 nucleotides: TGTGCCAGCAGCTCCAGGGGGCTAAGCACAGATACGCAGTATTTT.

CDR3 sequence reads: CASSLVKAHDGSQPQHF. The CDR3 DNA reads TGCGCCAGCAGCTTGGTTAAGGCCCACGATGGTAGTCAGCCCCAGCATTTT. J is TRBJ1-5 and V is TRBV5-1, with D hard to call. Germline V lookup: CDR1 SGHRS, CDR2 YFSETQ. CDR3 length: 17 residues. The V end lost 0 bases, the J end lost 6 bases, and 19 bases lay between the germline ends.

The chain couples TRBV5-4 to TRBJ2-4, with D tentatively TRBD1 (5 bases). The V gene lost 3 bases and the J gene lost 3 bases, with 7 bases spanning the gap. Per germline, CDR1 SGHNT and CDR2 YYREEE (reference sequence). CDR3 length: 13 amino acids. The CDR3: CASSSGNKNIQYF. In DNA form, the CDR3 reads TGTGCCAGCAGCTCAGGGAACAAAAACATTCAGTACTTC.

V and J are TRBV2 and TRBJ2-7; D is uncertain. Germline V gene data show CDR1 as SNHLY and CDR2 as FYNNEI. V lost 2 bases, J lost 6 bases, and 5 bases lay in between. The CDR3 has 11 amino acids. The CDR3 bases are TGTGCCAGCAGTGAATCGGGCGAGCAGTACTTC. This translates into CASSESGEQYF.

The rearrangement uses TRBV19 and TRBJ1-5, with 8 bases matching TRBD1. This CDR3 is built from 15 residues. Germline trimming cut 3 bases from V and 6 bases from J; bases unmatched to any gene: 7. The V gene's germline CDR1 is LNHDA and CDR2 SQIVND (reference sequence). The CDR3: CASSIAGGAGQPQHF. The CDR3 DNA sequence: TGTGCCAGTAGTATTGCAGGGGGCGCGGGTCAGCCCCAGCATTTT.

The J gene is TRBJ2-7, the V gene TRBV6-5; TRBD1 matches 9 bases. After removal of 6 bases from V and 5 bases from J, the junction contained 11 bases not matched to a gene. This CDR3 has 15 residues. Per germline, CDR1 MNHEY and CDR2 SVGAGI. The CDR3: CASRDPGQGSHEQYF. The DNA of the CDR3 is TGTGCCAGCAGAGACCCGGGACAGGGTTCACACGAGCAGTACTTC.

The chain joins TRBV5-1 to TRBJ1-6; 7 bases agree with TRBD1. Germline values: CDR1 SGHRS, CDR2 YFSETQ. This CDR3 is 18 amino acids long. J was trimmed by 6 bases and V by 3 bases; bases with no gene match: 15. The CDR3 nucleotides are TGCGCCAGCAGCTCACAGACAAACAGGGGCGAAGTTAATTCACCCCTCCACTTT. Residues: CASSSQTNRGEVNSPLHF. The variable domain in full, with the rest retrieved from reference TRBV5-1 and TRBJ1-6, is KAGVTQTPRYLIKTRGQQVTLSCSPISGHRSVSWYQQTPGQGLQFLFEYFSETQRNKGNFPGRFSGRQFSNSRSEMNVSTLELGDSALYLCASSSQTNRGEVNSPLHFGNGTRLTVT.

The rearrangement joins TRBV6-5 to TRBJ1-1, with 9 bases fitting TRBD1. CDR1 MNHEY and CDR2 SVGAGI come from the germline V gene. Losses at the gene ends were 4 bases for V and 6 bases for J; bases not matched to a gene: 9. The CDR3 covers 15 residues. CDR3 protein: CASSWNRDRAPEAFF. The CDR3 region has the DNA TGTGCCAGCAGTTGGAACCGGGACAGGGCCCCTGAAGCTTTCTTT.